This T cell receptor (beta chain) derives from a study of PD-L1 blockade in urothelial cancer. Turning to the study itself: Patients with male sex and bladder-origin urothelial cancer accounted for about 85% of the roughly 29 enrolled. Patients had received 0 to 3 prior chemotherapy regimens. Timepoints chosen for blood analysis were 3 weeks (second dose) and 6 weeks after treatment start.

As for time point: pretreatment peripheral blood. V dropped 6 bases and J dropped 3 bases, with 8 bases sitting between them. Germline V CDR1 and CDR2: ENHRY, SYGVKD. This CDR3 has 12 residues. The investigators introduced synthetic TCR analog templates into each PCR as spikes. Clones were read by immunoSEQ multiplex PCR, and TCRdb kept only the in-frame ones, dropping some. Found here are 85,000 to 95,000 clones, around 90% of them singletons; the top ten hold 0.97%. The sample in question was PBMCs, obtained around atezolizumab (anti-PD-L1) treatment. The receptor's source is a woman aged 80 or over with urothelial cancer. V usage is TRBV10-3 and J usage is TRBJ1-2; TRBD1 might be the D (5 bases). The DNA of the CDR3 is TGTGCCATCAGGCAGGGCGACTATGGCTACACCTTC. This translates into CAIRQGDYGYTF.